The source of this TCR beta chain is a study of early T cells in non-severe SARS-CoV-2 infection. Study-level background: Sequencing input comprised bulk RNA from unsorted whole blood; chain pairing was not available.

Study-wide results and caveats: Matches to VDJdb favored anti-spike CD8 responses and missed private and CD4 specificities.

The trim removed 5 bases at V and 3 bases at J, leaving 6 bases unmatched. Germline V gene data show CDR1 as MNHEY and CDR2 as SVGEGT. The CDR3 length is 16 residues. Unique molecular identifiers (one per individual cDNA molecule) were attached. TCRdb re-called the 5' RACE reads through MiXCR, storing one row per CDR3 protein. The table shows 70,000 or so distinct CDR3 sequences, with approximately 10% occurring only once. To note about this clonotype: The antigen is not known.

V usage is TRBV6-2 or TRBV6-3 and J usage is TRBJ2-2, with 10 nucleotides matching TRBD2. The clonotype comes from an adult who was a healthcare worker with PCR-confirmed SARS-CoV-2 infection or an uninfected control (not recorded which). What was sequenced was whole blood. The CDR3 sequence: CASSIRLAGYTGELFF. CDR3 nucleotide sequence: TGTGCCAGCAGTATTCGACTAGCGGGCTACACCGGGGAGCTGTTTTTT.